The present T cell receptor beta chain was sequenced within a study of blood T cell repertoires in COVID-19 (dated by TCRdb to the early 2020s). About the full investigation: Samples from collaborators originated in the United States, Italy and Spain and spanned both the acute and convalescent phases of COVID-19. The material from the prospective study consisted of cDNA or gDNA derived from T cells, B-cell-depleted T cells, or PBMCs. The dataset comprised deeply sampled blood TCRbeta repertoires from subjects exposed to, actively infected with, or recovered from COVID-19. The repertoires were released in a freely available public database intended as a resource for research on the immune response to SARS-CoV-2. Samples were obtained from the ongoing ImmuneRACE study (first 160 participants) and from about 1,300 subjects provided by 6 global collaborators. Nearly every sample came with metadata listing a de-identified subject ID, COVID-19 status, age in years and sex. HLA class I and class II types, where available, came from metadata supplied by the sample provider rather than from assay-based typing.

TCRbeta CDR3 regions were amplified from genomic DNA using the immunoSEQ Assay, a bias-controlled multiplex PCR. Processing in the source paper ran as follows. The number of nucleated cells in each sample was estimated by amplification of reference gene primers within the assay. To quantify the absolute abundance of each unique TCRbeta CDR3 rearrangement, sequence reads were collapsed and filtered. For each sample, productive Simpson clonality was calculated by taking the square root of Simpson's diversity index across productive rearrangements. This immuneACCESS table, as held by TCRdb, lists in-frame sequences with V and J called but not all clones. Of the missing ones, under half trace to an unresolved V gene in checked studies; the others have no known cause. V and J calls and clone size are given by that table; D and trimming were obtained from the DNA. Counted in this sample were a few hundred thousand clones; around 85% of them appeared once. Jointly, the top ten make up around 4.2% of the sample.

Whole blood was collected in K2EDTA tubes by collaborating institutions according to the institutions' own protocols. For TCRbeta analysis, collaborators shipped samples in one of three forms: frozen whole blood, isolated PBMCs, or DNA extracted from either of those sample types. Findings and caveats that apply to the study as a whole: The quantity of clinical and demographic metadata differed by source and by participant and was supplied without curation.

The cysteine opens and the phenylalanine closes a CDR3 of 15 amino acids. The only DNA kept is the CDR3, 45 bases in frame from the first base. Trimmed from V: 4 bases; trimmed from J: 8 bases; junction bases lacking a gene match: 13. Taken from the germline V gene (reference sequence), the CDR1 and CDR2 loops are SEHNR and FQNEAQ. As concerns this clone: Its antigen remains undetermined. Nothing much larger sits one base from this clone, and base qualities are not available.

The sequence was obtained from a woman in her 50s with active or convalescent COVID-19. The chain joins TRBV7-9 to TRBJ1-2, with 7 junctional bases fitting TRBD1. The sequenced sample was peripheral blood. The nucleotide sequence is given as TGTGCCAGCAGCTATCAAGGGGGCGGCCGGGGAGGCTACACCTTC. It encodes CASSYQGGGRGGYTF. The full variable domain, with segments outside the CDR3 supplied by the reference TRBV7-9 and TRBJ1-2 proteins, appears as DTGVSQNPRHKITKRGQNVTFRCDPISEHNRLYWYRQTLGQGPEFLTYFQNEAQLEKSRLLSDRFSAERPKGSFSTLEIQRTEQGDSAMYLCASSYQGGGRGGYTFGSGTRLTVV.